The rows below give T cell receptor beta chains drawn from one sample of a study of cytomegalovirus exposure and HLA in healthy donors. Sequenced by immunoSEQ multiplex PCR; TCRdb stores in-frame clones only, minus some. The sample holds around 170,000 clones, around 80% seen once. The specimen sequenced was PBMCs. These receptors all come from a girl aged 10 to 17 in good health and CMV-seropositive. Each CDR3 is given without its conserved first and last residue.

CDR3 protein,V gene,J gene
ASSLSRVTSAF,TRBV7-8,TRBJ1-1
ASSYSGTFNNEQF,TRBV6-6,TRBJ2-1
ASSLFTAGNSGNIIY,TRBV11-2,TRBJ1-3
ASSPPLTDTQY,TRBV5-6,TRBJ2-3
ASSLATGPYEQY,TRBV7-9,TRBJ2-7
ASSESTGQETQY,TRBV7-9,TRBJ2-5
ASSQDLAGVSYEQY,TRBV4-3,TRBJ2-7
AISESRIASGNTIY,TRBV10-3,TRBJ1-3
AWPFLDCFTDTQY,TRBV30,TRBJ2-3
ASSSKRNPYNEQF,TRBV5-4,TRBJ2-1
ASRTSGSLSTDTQY,TRBV27,TRBJ2-3
ASSSTGSPYEQY,TRBV6-6,TRBJ2-7
ASSLGGTSYEQY,TRBV11-2,TRBJ2-7
ASSRHSTGELF,TRBV10-1,TRBJ2-2
ASSLPGQGIHEQY,TRBV10-1,TRBJ2-7
ASSPRTSPTGELF,TRBV6-5,TRBJ2-2
ASSLEGAFGYT,TRBV27,TRBJ1-2
SVEGTNRAEAF,TRBV29-1,TRBJ1-1
ASSNWAGELF,TRBV2,TRBJ2-2
ASSVDGSSYNEQF,TRBV19,TRBJ2-1
ATSREPLEGYT,TRBV15,TRBJ1-2
ASWLRAGAGGEAF,TRBV5-1,TRBJ1-1
ASSLMGGGTGELF,TRBV7-3,TRBJ2-2
AISEGKGVGPQH,TRBV10-3,TRBJ1-5
ASTPVRGNTEAF,TRBV14,TRBJ1-1
ATSGGEAQPQH,TRBV15,TRBJ1-5
ATLPTGYEQY,TRBV2,TRBJ2-7
ASSLGPSLAATDTQY,TRBV11-2,TRBJ2-3
ASSVGELLNTEAF,TRBV9,TRBJ1-1
ASSLGHQTQY,TRBV7-2,TRBJ2-5
AWSLPGTGGWNQPQH,TRBV30,TRBJ1-5
STLGQNNEQF,TRBV29-1,TRBJ2-1
ASSPGTPGNTIY,TRBV13,TRBJ1-3
ASSLGGTTNTEAF,TRBV11-3,TRBJ1-1
ASSPTGDPSNYGYT,TRBV18,TRBJ1-2
AWNNRGYGYT,TRBV30,TRBJ1-2
ASSATRVGTQY,TRBV6-1,TRBJ2-5
AWSRQAAGNTIY,TRBV30,TRBJ1-3
ASSPFFRANYGYT,TRBV11-2,TRBJ1-2
ASSPRFRGGAFYEQY,TRBV27,TRBJ2-7